The rows below give T cell receptor beta chains drawn from one sample of a study of blood T cell repertoires in COVID-19. Measured with immunoSEQ multiplex PCR; TCRdb has only the in-frame clones, and not every one. The sample holds about 270,000 clones, roughly nine tenths seen once. Specimen: peripheral blood. These TCRs come from a man aged 60 to 69 who had recovered from COVID-19. Each CDR3 is given with its conserved first and last residue. D genes are given only for firm matches. Clone size appears in some rows only: once, few, many, or a class for an expanded clone.

CDR3nt,CDR3aa,j_gene,d_gene,abundance,v_gene
TGTGCAAGTCGCTTTACAGGGGGCGCGAGGATTTTT,CASRFTGGARIF,TRBJ1-1,.,.,TRBV12-2
TGTGCCAGCAGGAAACTAGCGGGGGTGGAGACCCAGTACTTC,CASRKLAGVETQYF,TRBJ2-5,TRBD2,.,TRBV6-5
TGTGCCAGCAGTTTAGTTAGCTCCTACGAGCAGTACTTC,CASSLVSSYEQYF,TRBJ2-7,.,.,TRBV12-3/TRBV12-4
TGTGCCAGTAGTATAACTAAGGGAGGAAACGGCGAGCAGTACTTC,CASSITKGGNGEQYF,TRBJ2-7,.,.,TRBV19
TGTGCCATCAGTGAGTTGGGACTAGCGATCGGAGATGAGCAGTTCTTC,CAISELGLAIGDEQFF,TRBJ2-1,TRBD2,once,TRBV10-3
TGTGCCAGCAGCTTAGGCCCGGATGAAAAACTGTTTTTT,CASSLGPDEKLFF,TRBJ1-4,.,.,TRBV11-3
TGTGCCAGCAGTTCCTCGATAGCGGGGGCCAAGAGAGAGACCCAGTACTTC,CASSSSIAGAKRETQYF,TRBJ2-5,TRBD2,.,TRBV6-2/TRBV6-3
TGCAGCGCCACACAGGGGGCAACTAATGAAAAACTGTTTTTT,CSATQGATNEKLFF,TRBJ1-4,TRBD1,.,TRBV29-1
TGTGCCAGCAGCTTTCGGGGAATGGATGGCTACACCTTC,CASSFRGMDGYTF,TRBJ1-2,.,few,TRBV7-2
TGCGCCAGCCGAGTGGGGCCTTCGTTCACAGATACGCAGTATTTT,CASRVGPSFTDTQYF,TRBJ2-3,.,.,TRBV5-1
TGCAGCGTGACAAACACGGATGGAAACACCATATATTTT,CSVTNTDGNTIYF,TRBJ1-3,.,.,TRBV29-1
TGCGCCAGCAGCTTACCCGGGACAGCCATGAACACTGAAGCTTTCTTT,CASSLPGTAMNTEAFF,TRBJ1-1,TRBD1,.,TRBV5-1
TGTGCCAGTAGCCTGGACAGGGCCTACAATGAGCAGTTCTTC,CASSLDRAYNEQFF,TRBJ2-1,TRBD1,.,TRBV19
TGTGCCAGCAGTGAATCGGGAGATAACTATGGCTACACCTTC,CASSESGDNYGYTF,TRBJ1-2,.,few,TRBV25-1
TGTGCCAGCAGCGCCGGGACAGGGAACACCGGGGAGCTGTTTTTT,CASSAGTGNTGELFF,TRBJ2-2,TRBD1,.,TRBV7-7
TGCGCCAGCAGCTTGTCTGGGGGGGCCGTCGGGGAGCTGTTTTTT,CASSLSGGAVGELFF,TRBJ2-2,.,.,TRBV5-1
TGTGCCAGCGGAAGGGACAGCCTCTATGGCTACACCTTC,CASGRDSLYGYTF,TRBJ1-2,TRBD1,.,TRBV2
TGTGCCAGTAGGATCATGGGACAGGGGAATGGCTACACCTTC,CASRIMGQGNGYTF,TRBJ1-2,TRBD1,.,TRBV19
TGTGCCAGCAGCGAAACCGGGACAGGGTTTTGGGAGCAGTACTTC,CASSETGTGFWEQYF,TRBJ2-7,TRBD1,.,TRBV3-1/TRBV3-2
TGTGCCTGGGGACGGGGAGGAGAGACCCAGTACTTC,CAWGRGGETQYF,TRBJ2-5,.,.,TRBV30
TGTGCCAGCAGTTACGCTTGGGACAGGGACTCCTACGAGCAGTACTTC,CASSYAWDRDSYEQYF,TRBJ2-7,TRBD1,.,TRBV6-2/TRBV6-3
TGTGCCAGTAGTATACGGGGGGGCCAAGAGACCCAGTACTTC,CASSIRGGQETQYF,TRBJ2-5,TRBD2,.,TRBV19
TGTGCCAGCAGTTACTCATCGGGGAGGGTTGAGCAGTTCTTC,CASSYSSGRVEQFF,TRBJ2-1,TRBD2,.,TRBV6-2/TRBV6-3
TGTGCCAGCAGCCCCTCCCCGGGGAGCGGCGAGCAGTACTTC,CASSPSPGSGEQYF,TRBJ2-7,.,.,TRBV11-2
TGTGCCAGCAGCGGCCGGGACAGGGAGTACGAGCAGTACTTC,CASSGRDREYEQYF,TRBJ2-7,TRBD1,.,TRBV3-1/TRBV3-2
TGTGCCAGCAGCTTGAGTGTCAAAAACATTCAGTACTTC,CASSLSVKNIQYF,TRBJ2-4,.,.,TRBV6-5
TGCGCCAGCAGCTTGGAAGGGGCGATTAACTCTGGAAACACCATATATTTT,CASSLEGAINSGNTIYF,TRBJ1-3,.,.,TRBV5-1
TGTGCCAGCAGCTCCCCGCGGGACAGCTACACCGGGGAGCTGTTTTTT,CASSSPRDSYTGELFF,TRBJ2-2,.,.,TRBV7-3
TGTGCCAGCAGCATTCGGACAGGGGGAGATTCACCCCTCCACTTT,CASSIRTGGDSPLHF,TRBJ1-6,TRBD1,.,TRBV7-2
TGCGCCAGCAGCTTAGGGGACAGGGAGAATTCACCCCTCCACTTT,CASSLGDRENSPLHF,TRBJ1-6,TRBD1,.,TRBV5-1
TGTGCCAGCAGCTTAAGGCGGATAGGGGCTTTGTACGAGCAGTACTTC,CASSLRRIGALYEQYF,TRBJ2-7,.,.,TRBV7-8
TGTGCCAGTAGTATTAGGGACAGGGGATCTGGGGCCAACGTCCTGACTTTC,CASSIRDRGSGANVLTF,TRBJ2-6,TRBD1,.,TRBV19
TGCAGCGGCGGGAAGAGCCCTTACGAGCAGTACTTC,CSGGKSPYEQYF,TRBJ2-7,.,few,TRBV29-1
TGCGCCAGCAGCCGGGACAGGGACCACAATGAGCAGTTCTTC,CASSRDRDHNEQFF,TRBJ2-1,TRBD1,.,TRBV10-2
TGTGCCAGCAGCCAAGGTCAGGGATACAATCAGCCCCAGCATTTT,CASSQGQGYNQPQHF,TRBJ1-5,.,once,TRBV4-2
TGCGCCAGCAGCGACAGGTTGGGCACTGAAGCTTTCTTT,CASSDRLGTEAFF,TRBJ1-1,.,.,TRBV4-1
TGCGCCAGCAGCCAGACAGGCTACTCTGGAAACACCATATATTTT,CASSQTGYSGNTIYF,TRBJ1-3,.,.,TRBV4-1
TGTGCCAGCAGTGAAACCAGGGTATGGACTGAAGCTTTCTTT,CASSETRVWTEAFF,TRBJ1-1,.,.,TRBV6-1
TGTGCCAGCAGCCCCCTAGGGGCAGGGGCCTCGCCAGTTGGCTACACCTTC,CASSPLGAGASPVGYTF,TRBJ1-2,.,few,TRBV4-2
TGTGCCAGTAGTATAGGGTATAGAGTAGCTGGCTACACCTTC,CASSIGYRVAGYTF,TRBJ1-2,.,.,TRBV19
TGTGCCAGCAGCCAAGAAGCGGGACTAGCGGGGGGAGGGCGGGGGACCCAGTACTTC,CASSQEAGLAGGGRGTQYF,TRBJ2-5,TRBD2,.,TRBV4-2
TGTGCCAGCAGTTACCAGGGACTAGCGGGGGCCACAGATACGCAGTATTTT,CASSYQGLAGATDTQYF,TRBJ2-3,TRBD2,.,TRBV6-2/TRBV6-3
TGTGCCAGCAGGAGGACAGGGGAAAGCTCTGGGGCCAACGTCCTGACTTTC,CASRRTGESSGANVLTF,TRBJ2-6,TRBD1,.,TRBV9
TGTGCCTCGGGAGACTACGAGCAGTACTTC,CASGDYEQYF,TRBJ2-7,.,.,TRBV7-9
TGTGCCAGCAGCCAAGTAATGAGGAACACTGAAGCTTTCTTT,CASSQVMRNTEAFF,TRBJ1-1,.,.,TRBV3-1/TRBV3-2